A selection of T cell receptor beta chains follows, all from one sample in a study of cytomegalovirus exposure and HLA in healthy donors. Generated by immunoSEQ multiplex PCR, the TCRdb table keeps only in-frame clones and is missing some. The table lists 180,000 or so clones, roughly 77% of them singletons. The sequenced sample consisted of PBMCs. Receptors were obtained from a woman between 35 and 50 years old in good health and CMV-seropositive. Each CDR3 is given with its conserved first and last residue. The D gene is left open where the match is weak. The size entry is marked missing in some rows and otherwise reads once, few, many or a size class.

d_call,j_call,clone_size,v_call,cdr3_aa,cdr3_nt
.,TRBJ2-2,once,TRBV9,CASSPPYGELFF,TGTGCCAGCAGCCCCCCGTACGGGGAGCTGTTTTTT
.,TRBJ1-6,.,TRBV27,CASSLYRDSPLHF,TGTGCCAGCAGTTTATATCGGGATTCACCCCTCCACTTT
.,TRBJ2-1,.,TRBV28,CASSAPLSYNEQFF,TGTGCCAGCAGTGCGCCCCTATCCTACAATGAGCAGTTCTTC
TRBD1,TRBJ1-1,.,TRBV10-2,CASSGTGVTEAFF,TGCGCCAGCTCCGGGACAGGGGTGACTGAAGCTTTCTTT
.,TRBJ2-2,once,TRBV29-1,CSVAERRITGELFF,TGCAGCGTCGCAGAGAGGAGGATCACCGGGGAGCTGTTTTTT
.,TRBJ2-1,.,TRBV5-1,CASSLAVLGNGEQFF,TGCGCCAGCAGCTTGGCTGTACTTGGTAATGGTGAGCAGTTCTTC
.,TRBJ2-7,.,TRBV6-5,CASSTDRIPYEQYF,TGTGCCAGCAGCACCGACAGAATTCCCTACGAGCAGTACTTC
.,TRBJ2-5,.,TRBV4-1,CASSQPGAGAIQETQYF,TGCGCCAGCAGCCAACCTGGGGCAGGGGCGATCCAAGAGACCCAGTACTTC
TRBD2,TRBJ2-1,.,TRBV6-1,CASSVDSGSLAYNEQFF,TGTGCCAGCAGTGTCGATAGCGGGAGTCTAGCCTACAATGAGCAGTTCTTC
TRBD1,TRBJ2-2,.,TRBV6-5,CASRTGTGNTGELFF,TGTGCCAGCAGAACCGGGACAGGGAACACCGGGGAGCTGTTTTTT
.,TRBJ2-5,.,TRBV13,CASSRGGYQETQYF,TGTGCCAGCAGCCGAGGGGGATACCAAGAGACCCAGTACTTC
.,TRBJ2-1,.,TRBV7-9,CASSFEGTDNEQFF,TGTGCCAGCAGCTTCGAGGGAACGGACAATGAGCAGTTCTTC
TRBD1,TRBJ1-3,.,TRBV9,CASSVAGTGSYTIYF,TGTGCCAGCAGCGTAGCCGGGACAGGGAGTTACACCATATATTTT
.,TRBJ2-5,.,TRBV19,CASGSAQETQYF,TGTGCCAGTGGTAGCGCCCAAGAGACCCAGTACTTC
.,TRBJ1-4,.,TRBV7-2,CASSFNPRTDEKLFF,TGTGCCAGCAGCTTCAACCCGCGAACAGACGAAAAACTGTTTTTT
TRBD2,TRBJ2-3,.,TRBV27,CASRPGTSGRKIDTQYF,TGTGCCAGCAGACCCGGGACTAGCGGGAGGAAGATAGATACGCAGTATTTT
TRBD2,TRBJ2-5,.,TRBV5-4,CASSTGLAGQETQYF,TGTGCCAGCAGCACGGGACTAGCGGGGCAAGAGACCCAGTACTTC
TRBD2,TRBJ2-3,once,TRBV28,CASRTSGASTDTQYF,TGTGCCAGCAGGACTAGCGGGGCTAGCACAGATACGCAGTATTTT
TRBD1,TRBJ2-2,.,TRBV6-6,CASSLGTGAPTGELFF,TGTGCCAGCAGTCTCGGGACAGGGGCTCCCACCGGGGAGCTGTTTTTT
.,TRBJ1-2,few,TRBV28,CASSFSPSGYTF,TGTGCCAGCAGTTTCTCACCCAGTGGCTACACCTTC
TRBD1,TRBJ2-5,.,TRBV5-4,CASSLDRVETQYF,TGTGCCAGCAGCCTGGACAGGGTTGAGACCCAGTACTTC
.,TRBJ1-3,.,TRBV7-3,CASTNGGNTIYF,TGTGCCAGCACCAACGGGGGAAACACCATATATTTT
.,TRBJ1-4,.,TRBV30,CAWSVRAGLFF,TGTGCCTGGAGTGTGCGGGCTGGACTGTTTTTT
TRBD2,TRBJ2-2,.,TRBV5-1,CASKRGTSGTGELFF,TGCGCCAGCAAACGTGGGACTAGCGGAACCGGGGAGCTGTTTTTT
TRBD2,TRBJ2-1,.,TRBV19,CASSSLLAGGRSSYNEQFF,TGTGCCAGTAGTTCCCTACTAGCGGGAGGCCGCTCCTCCTACAATGAGCAGTTCTTC
TRBD2,TRBJ2-2,.,TRBV7-7,CASSQTGLAGGGNTGELFF,TGTGCTAGCAGCCAAACTGGACTAGCGGGAGGTGGGAACACCGGGGAGCTGTTTTTT
TRBD1,TRBJ1-1,.,TRBV18,CASSPTGVIYEAFF,TGTGCCAGCTCCCCGACAGGGGTTATTTATGAAGCTTTCTTT
.,TRBJ1-1,.,TRBV2,CASRRTPNTEAFF,TGTGCCAGCAGGAGGACACCGAACACTGAAGCTTTCTTT
.,TRBJ1-2,.,TRBV21-1,CASPGTGGSDYGYTF,TGTGCCAGCCCCGGGACAGGGGGATCTGACTATGGCTACACCTTC
.,TRBJ1-2,.,TRBV14,CASSQDREKLDYTF,TGTGCCAGCAGCCAAGACAGGGAAAAACTCGACTACACCTTC